This record covers a single TCR beta chain. This sample is drawn from a study of blood T cell repertoires in COVID-19. In the study overall: Sources were T cells, B-cell-depleted T cells, or PBMCs; the material itself was cDNA or gDNA.

Germline V gene lookup returns CDR1 KGHDR and CDR2 SFDVKD. With V trimmed by 2 bases and J by 7 bases, 16 bases remained unmatched. This CDR3 is built from 19 residues. Those enrolled in Seattle joined during active infection and were followed longitudinally afterward. Original handling: Amplification with reference gene primers provided the estimates of nucleated cell counts. Sequencing was performed with immunoSEQ multiplex PCR; in TCRdb, only in-frame clones are kept and a portion is missing. From that table come the V and J calls and clone size; the DNA was used to work out D and trimming. The data hold about 220,000 clones, with approximately 85% observed a single time.

This clonotype was obtained from an older woman with COVID-19, enrolled during active disease. The rearrangement uses TRBV24-1 and TRBJ1-4; TRBD1 agrees at 9 bases. Material: peripheral blood. This CDR3 is CATSDSTTGGIVVGEKLFF. CDR3 coding DNA: TGTGCCACCAGTGATTCGACGACAGGGGGAATTGTGGTCGGTGAAAAACTGTTTTTT.